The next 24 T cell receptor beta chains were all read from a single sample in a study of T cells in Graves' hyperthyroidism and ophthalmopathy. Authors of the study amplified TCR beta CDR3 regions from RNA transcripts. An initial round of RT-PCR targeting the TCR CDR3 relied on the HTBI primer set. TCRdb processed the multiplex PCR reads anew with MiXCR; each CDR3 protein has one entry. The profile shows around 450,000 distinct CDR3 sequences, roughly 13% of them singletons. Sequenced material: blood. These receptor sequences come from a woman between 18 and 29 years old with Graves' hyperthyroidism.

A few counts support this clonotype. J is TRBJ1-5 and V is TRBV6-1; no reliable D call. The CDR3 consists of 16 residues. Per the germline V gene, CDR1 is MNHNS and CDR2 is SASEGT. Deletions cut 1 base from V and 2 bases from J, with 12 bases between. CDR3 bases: TGTGCCAGCAGTGAAGACGAGGGAGCCGGCAATCAGCCCCAGCATTTT. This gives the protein CASSEDEGAGNQPQHF.

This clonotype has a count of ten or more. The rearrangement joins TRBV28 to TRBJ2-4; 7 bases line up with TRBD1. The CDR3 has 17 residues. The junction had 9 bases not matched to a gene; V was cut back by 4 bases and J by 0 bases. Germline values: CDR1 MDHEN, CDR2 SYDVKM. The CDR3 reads CASSSEAGGLAKNIQYF. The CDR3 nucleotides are TGTGCCAGCAGTTCCGAGGCAGGGGGATTAGCCAAAAACATTCAGTACTTC.

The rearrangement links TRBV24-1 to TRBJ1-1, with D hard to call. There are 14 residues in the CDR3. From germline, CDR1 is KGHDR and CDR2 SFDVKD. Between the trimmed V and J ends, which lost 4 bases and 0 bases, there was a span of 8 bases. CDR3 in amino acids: CATSDSVMNTEAFF. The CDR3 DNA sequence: TGTGCCACCAGTGACTCAGTTATGAACACTGAAGCTTTCTTT.

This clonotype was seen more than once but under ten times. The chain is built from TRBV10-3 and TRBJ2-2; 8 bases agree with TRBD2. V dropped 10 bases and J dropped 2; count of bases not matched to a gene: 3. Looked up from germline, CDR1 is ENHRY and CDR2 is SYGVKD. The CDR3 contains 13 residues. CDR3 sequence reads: CATGLENTGELFF. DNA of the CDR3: TGTGCCACGGGACTAGAAAACACCGGGGAGCTGTTTTTT.

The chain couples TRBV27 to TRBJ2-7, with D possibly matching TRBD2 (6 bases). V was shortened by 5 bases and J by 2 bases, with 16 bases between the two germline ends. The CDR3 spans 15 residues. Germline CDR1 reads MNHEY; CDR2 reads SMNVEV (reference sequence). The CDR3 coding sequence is TGTGCCAGCAGTCCTAAGGGAGGTGTCCCCTACGAGCAGTACTTC. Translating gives CASSPKGGVPYEQYF.

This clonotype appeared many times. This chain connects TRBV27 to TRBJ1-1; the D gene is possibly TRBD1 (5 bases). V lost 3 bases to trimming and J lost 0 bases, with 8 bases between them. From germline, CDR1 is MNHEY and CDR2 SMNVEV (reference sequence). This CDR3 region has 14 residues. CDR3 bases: TGTGCCAGCAGTTTTGCAGGGATGAACACTGAAGCTTTCTTT. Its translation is CASSFAGMNTEAFF.

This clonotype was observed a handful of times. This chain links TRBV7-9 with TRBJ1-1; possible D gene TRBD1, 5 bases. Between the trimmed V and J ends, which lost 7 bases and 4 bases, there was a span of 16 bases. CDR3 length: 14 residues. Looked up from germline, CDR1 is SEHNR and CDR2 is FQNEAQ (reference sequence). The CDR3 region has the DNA TGTGCCAGCAACAAGCCCGGGGGGGTCACTGAAGCTTTCTTT. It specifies CASNKPGGVTEAFF. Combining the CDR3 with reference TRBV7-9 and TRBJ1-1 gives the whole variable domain DTGVSQNPRHKITKRGQNVTFRCDPISEHNRLYWYRQTLGQGPEFLTYFQNEAQLEKSRLLSDRFSAERPKGSFSTLEIQRTEQGDSAMYLCASNKPGGVTEAFFGQGTRLTVV.

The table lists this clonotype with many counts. CDR3 in DNA: TGTGCCAGCACGATTGACAGGGGCTACTATGGCTACACCTTC. It yields the protein CASTIDRGYYGYTF. J is TRBJ1-2 and V is TRBV12-3 or TRBV12-4; TRBD1 matches at 8 bases. V dropped 7 bases and J dropped 3; count of bases not matched to a gene: 7. The CDR3 has 14 amino acids.

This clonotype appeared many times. The CDR3 DNA sequence: TGCGCCAGCAGCTTGCCCGGACAGGGAGGTTGGTCCTACGAGCAGTACTTC. It codes for CASSLPGQGGWSYEQYF. The gene calls are TRBV5-1 and TRBJ2-7; TRBD1 matches 8 bases. Germline trimming cut 1 base from V and 1 base from J; bases unmatched to any gene: 10. CDR3 length equals 17 residues. Germline V gene lookup returns CDR1 SGHRS and CDR2 YFSETQ.

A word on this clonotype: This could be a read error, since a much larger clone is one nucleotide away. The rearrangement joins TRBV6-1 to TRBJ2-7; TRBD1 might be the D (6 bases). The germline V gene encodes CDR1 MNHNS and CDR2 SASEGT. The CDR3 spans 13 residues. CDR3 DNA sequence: TGTGCCGGCAGAAACACAGGGAACTACGAGCAGTACTTC. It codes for CAGRNTGNYEQYF.

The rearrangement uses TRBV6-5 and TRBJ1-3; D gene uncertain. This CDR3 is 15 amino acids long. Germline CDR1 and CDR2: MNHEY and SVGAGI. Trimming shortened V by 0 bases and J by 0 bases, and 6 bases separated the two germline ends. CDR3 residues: CASSYSAGSGNTIYF. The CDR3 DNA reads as TGTGCCAGCAGTTACTCGGCGGGCTCTGGAAACACCATATATTTT.

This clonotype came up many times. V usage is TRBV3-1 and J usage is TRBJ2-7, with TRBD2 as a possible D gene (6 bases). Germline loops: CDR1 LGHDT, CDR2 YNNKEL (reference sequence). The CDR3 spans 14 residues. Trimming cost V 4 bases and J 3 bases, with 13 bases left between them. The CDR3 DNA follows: TGTGCCAGCAGCCCCGTTGTTAGCGGCTACGAGCAGTACTTC. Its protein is CASSPVVSGYEQYF.

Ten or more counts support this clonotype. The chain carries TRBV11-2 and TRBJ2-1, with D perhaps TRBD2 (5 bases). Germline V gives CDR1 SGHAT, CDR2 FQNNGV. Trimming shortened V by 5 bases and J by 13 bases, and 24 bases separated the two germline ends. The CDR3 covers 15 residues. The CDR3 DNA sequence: TGTGCCAGCAGCCCCAGTAGACCCACTCGACTAACCCAGTTCTTC. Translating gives CASSPSRPTRLTQFF.

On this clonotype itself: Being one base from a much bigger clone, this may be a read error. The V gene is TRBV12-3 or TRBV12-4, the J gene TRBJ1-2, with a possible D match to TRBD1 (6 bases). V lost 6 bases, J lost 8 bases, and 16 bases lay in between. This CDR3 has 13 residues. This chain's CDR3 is CASRYKGVRGYTF. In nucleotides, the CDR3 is TGTGCCAGCAGATATAAGGGGGTAAGGGGCTACACCTTC.

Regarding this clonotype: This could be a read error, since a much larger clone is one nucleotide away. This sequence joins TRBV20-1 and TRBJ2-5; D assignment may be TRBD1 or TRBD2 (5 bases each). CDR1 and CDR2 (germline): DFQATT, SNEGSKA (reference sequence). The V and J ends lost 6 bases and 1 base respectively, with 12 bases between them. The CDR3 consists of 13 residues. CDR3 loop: CSAHRDAQETQYF. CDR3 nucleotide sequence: TGCAGTGCACATCGGGACGCCCAAGAGACCCAGTACTTC.

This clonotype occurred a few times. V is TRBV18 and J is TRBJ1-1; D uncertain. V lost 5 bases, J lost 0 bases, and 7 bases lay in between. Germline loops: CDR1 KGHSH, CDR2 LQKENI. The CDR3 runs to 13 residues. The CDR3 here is CASSDGLNTEAFF. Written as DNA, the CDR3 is TGTGCCAGCTCAGACGGACTGAACACTGAAGCTTTCTTT.

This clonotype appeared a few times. CDR3 amino acids: CASSAREGYNEQFF. The CDR3 region has the DNA TGTGCCAGCAGCGCACGGGAGGGTTACAATGAGCAGTTCTTC. The V and J genes are TRBV9 and TRBJ2-1; TRBD2 aligns across 8 bases. Germline V CDR1 and CDR2: SGDLS, YYNGEE. V gave up 3 bases and J gave up 4 bases; unmatched junction bases: 3. This CDR3 is built from 14 residues.

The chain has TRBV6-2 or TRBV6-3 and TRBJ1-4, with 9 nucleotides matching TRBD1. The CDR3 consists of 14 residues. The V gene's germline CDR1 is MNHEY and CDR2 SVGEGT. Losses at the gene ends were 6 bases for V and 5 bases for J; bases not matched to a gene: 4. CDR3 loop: CASSHRGRNEKLFF. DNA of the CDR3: TGTGCCAGCAGCCACAGGGGGCGGAATGAAAAACTGTTTTTT.

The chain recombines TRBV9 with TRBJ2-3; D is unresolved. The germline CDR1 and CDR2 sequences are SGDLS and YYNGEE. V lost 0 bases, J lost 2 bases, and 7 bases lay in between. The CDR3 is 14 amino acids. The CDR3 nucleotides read TGTGCCAGCAGCGTAGAGGTCTACACAGATACGCAGTATTTT. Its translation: CASSVEVYTDTQYF.

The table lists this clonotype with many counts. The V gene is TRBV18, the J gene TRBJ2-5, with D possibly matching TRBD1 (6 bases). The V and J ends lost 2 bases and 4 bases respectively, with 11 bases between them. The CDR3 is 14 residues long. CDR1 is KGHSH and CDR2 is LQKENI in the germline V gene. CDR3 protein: CASSPGGRRETQYF. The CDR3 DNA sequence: TGTGCCAGCTCACCAGGGGGCCGACGAGAGACCCAGTACTTC.

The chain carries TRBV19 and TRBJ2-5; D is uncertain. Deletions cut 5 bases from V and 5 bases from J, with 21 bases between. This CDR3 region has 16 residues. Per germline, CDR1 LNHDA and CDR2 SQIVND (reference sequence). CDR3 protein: CASSPLLWFCWETQYF. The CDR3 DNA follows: TGTGCCAGTAGTCCCCTCTTGTGGTTCTGTTGGGAGACCCAGTACTTC.

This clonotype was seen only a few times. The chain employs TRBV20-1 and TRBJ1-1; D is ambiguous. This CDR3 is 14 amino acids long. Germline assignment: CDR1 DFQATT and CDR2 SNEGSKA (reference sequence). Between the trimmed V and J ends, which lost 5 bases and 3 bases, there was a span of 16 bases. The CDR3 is CSAGLGSVDTEAFF. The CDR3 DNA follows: TGCAGTGCTGGATTGGGATCCGTGGACACTGAAGCTTTCTTT.

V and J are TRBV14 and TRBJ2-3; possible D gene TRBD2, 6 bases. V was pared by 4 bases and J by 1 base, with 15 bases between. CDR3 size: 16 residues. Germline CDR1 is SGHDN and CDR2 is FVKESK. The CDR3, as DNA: TGTGCCAGCAGCCGGTGGACCCCTAGCGGCACAGATACGCAGTATTTT. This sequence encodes CASSRWTPSGTDTQYF.

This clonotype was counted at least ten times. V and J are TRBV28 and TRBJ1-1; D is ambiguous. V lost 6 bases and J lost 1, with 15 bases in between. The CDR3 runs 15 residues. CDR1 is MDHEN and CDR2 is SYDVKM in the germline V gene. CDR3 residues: CASSPIGPKNTEAFF. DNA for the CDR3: TGTGCCAGCAGCCCGATAGGGCCGAAGAACACTGAAGCTTTCTTT.